The rows below give T cell receptor beta chains drawn from one sample of a study of OX40 agonist ivuxolimab in advanced cancers. Assay used: immunoSEQ multiplex PCR; TCRdb lists only in-frame clones, some missing. The sample yields fewer than 45,000 clones, about 85% seen once. Sequencing was performed on CD4+ or CD8+ T cells sorted from blood, taken in a trial of the OX40 agonist ivuxolimab. These receptors came from an adult with an advanced solid tumor such as melanoma, head and neck, liver or kidney cancer. Each CDR3 is given with its conserved first and last residue. A D gene is named only where the DNA matches it firmly. Rows give clone size only sometimes, using once, few, many, or a class for an expanded clone.

v_gene,abundance,j_gene,d_gene,CDR3aa,CDR3nt
TRBV2,NA,TRBJ1-1,NA,CASSEALRGAWEAFF,TGTGCCAGCAGTGAAGCGCTTCGGGGGGCGTGGGAAGCTTTCTTT
TRBV7-9,NA,TRBJ1-1,NA,CASRPWGVSGNTEAFF,TGTGCCAGCCGCCCCTGGGGAGTGTCTGGAAACACTGAAGCTTTCTTT
TRBV30,NA,TRBJ1-1,NA,CAWSVLRGRVAEAFF,TGTGCCTGGAGTGTACTTAGGGGCCGAGTAGCGGAAGCTTTCTTT
TRBV6-1,NA,TRBJ1-1,NA,CASLTSTSNTEAFF,TGTGCCAGCCTAACAAGCACCTCGAACACTGAAGCTTTCTTT
TRBV10-3,NA,TRBJ1-2,NA,CASWAQANYGYTF,TGTGCCAGCTGGGCGCAGGCTAACTATGGCTACACCTTC
TRBV7-9,NA,TRBJ2-1,TRBD2,CASRLYRTSGSLGNEQFF,TGTGCCAGCAGACTTTACCGGACTAGCGGGAGTTTAGGGAATGAGCAGTTCTTC
TRBV11-3,NA,TRBJ2-1,NA,CASSLGPLYNEQFF,TGTGCCAGCAGCTTAGGACCGTTATACAATGAGCAGTTCTTC
TRBV7-3,NA,TRBJ2-7,TRBD2,CASSLTAGAGYEQYF,TGTGCCAGCAGCTTAACGGCGGGAGCAGGCTACGAGCAGTACTTC
TRBV30,NA,TRBJ2-2,TRBD2,CAWSLAGGRSGELFF,TGTGCCTGGAGTCTAGCGGGAGGGAGGTCCGGGGAGCTGTTTTTT
TRBV4-1,NA,TRBJ2-3,TRBD1,CASSQKGTGNTDTQYF,TGCGCCAGCAGCCAAAAAGGGACAGGGAATACAGATACGCAGTATTTT
TRBV11-2,once,TRBJ2-1,TRBD2,CALGRSGRSYNEQFF,TGTGCCTTAGGACGTAGCGGGAGGTCCTACAATGAGCAGTTCTTC
TRBV5-4,NA,TRBJ2-1,TRBD2,CASSLATLAGSPNEQFF,TGTGCCAGCAGCTTGGCCACTCTAGCGGGATCCCCCAATGAGCAGTTCTTC
TRBV19,NA,TRBJ2-1,NA,CASSRQGWNEQFF,TGTGCCAGTAGTCGGCAGGGTTGGAATGAGCAGTTCTTC
TRBV7-2,NA,TRBJ1-1,TRBD1,CASSSRQGAHTEAFF,TGTGCCAGCAGCTCACGACAGGGGGCGCACACTGAAGCTTTCTTT
TRBV7-3,NA,TRBJ2-1,TRBD2,CASSFPTSGNNEQFF,TGTGCCAGCAGCTTCCCCACTAGCGGAAACAATGAGCAGTTCTTC
TRBV5-1,NA,TRBJ1-2,NA,CATLSDYGYTF,TGCGCCACCCTCAGTGACTATGGCTACACCTTC
TRBV28,NA,TRBJ2-7,NA,CASRLGGGRSTYEQYF,TGTGCCAGCAGATTAGGGGGCGGGAGATCAACCTACGAGCAGTACTTC
TRBV2,NA,TRBJ1-4,NA,CASSELVLGEKLFF,TGTGCCAGCAGTGAACTGGTTTTGGGGGAAAAACTGTTTTTT
TRBV7-7,NA,TRBJ2-1,NA,CASSLSALNEQFF,TGTGCTAGCAGCTTGAGTGCGTTAAATGAGCAGTTCTTC
TRBV19,NA,TRBJ2-1,NA,CASSPQGTPWDEQFF,TGTGCCAGTAGCCCCCAAGGGACCCCTTGGGATGAGCAGTTCTTC
TRBV6-6,NA,TRBJ1-1,NA,CASSYSISEAFF,TGTGCCAGCAGTTACTCGATCAGTGAAGCTTTCTTT
TRBV28,NA,TRBJ2-7,NA,CASSPPADSYEQYF,TGTGCCAGCAGTCCCCCGGCGGACTCCTACGAGCAGTACTTC
TRBV7-9,NA,TRBJ2-2,NA,CASTPLGFDTGELFF,TGTGCCAGCACCCCGTTGGGGTTTGACACCGGGGAGCTGTTTTTT
TRBV6-6,NA,TRBJ2-3,NA,CASSLVLGTDTQYF,TGTGCCAGCAGTTTGGTTCTAGGCACAGATACGCAGTATTTT